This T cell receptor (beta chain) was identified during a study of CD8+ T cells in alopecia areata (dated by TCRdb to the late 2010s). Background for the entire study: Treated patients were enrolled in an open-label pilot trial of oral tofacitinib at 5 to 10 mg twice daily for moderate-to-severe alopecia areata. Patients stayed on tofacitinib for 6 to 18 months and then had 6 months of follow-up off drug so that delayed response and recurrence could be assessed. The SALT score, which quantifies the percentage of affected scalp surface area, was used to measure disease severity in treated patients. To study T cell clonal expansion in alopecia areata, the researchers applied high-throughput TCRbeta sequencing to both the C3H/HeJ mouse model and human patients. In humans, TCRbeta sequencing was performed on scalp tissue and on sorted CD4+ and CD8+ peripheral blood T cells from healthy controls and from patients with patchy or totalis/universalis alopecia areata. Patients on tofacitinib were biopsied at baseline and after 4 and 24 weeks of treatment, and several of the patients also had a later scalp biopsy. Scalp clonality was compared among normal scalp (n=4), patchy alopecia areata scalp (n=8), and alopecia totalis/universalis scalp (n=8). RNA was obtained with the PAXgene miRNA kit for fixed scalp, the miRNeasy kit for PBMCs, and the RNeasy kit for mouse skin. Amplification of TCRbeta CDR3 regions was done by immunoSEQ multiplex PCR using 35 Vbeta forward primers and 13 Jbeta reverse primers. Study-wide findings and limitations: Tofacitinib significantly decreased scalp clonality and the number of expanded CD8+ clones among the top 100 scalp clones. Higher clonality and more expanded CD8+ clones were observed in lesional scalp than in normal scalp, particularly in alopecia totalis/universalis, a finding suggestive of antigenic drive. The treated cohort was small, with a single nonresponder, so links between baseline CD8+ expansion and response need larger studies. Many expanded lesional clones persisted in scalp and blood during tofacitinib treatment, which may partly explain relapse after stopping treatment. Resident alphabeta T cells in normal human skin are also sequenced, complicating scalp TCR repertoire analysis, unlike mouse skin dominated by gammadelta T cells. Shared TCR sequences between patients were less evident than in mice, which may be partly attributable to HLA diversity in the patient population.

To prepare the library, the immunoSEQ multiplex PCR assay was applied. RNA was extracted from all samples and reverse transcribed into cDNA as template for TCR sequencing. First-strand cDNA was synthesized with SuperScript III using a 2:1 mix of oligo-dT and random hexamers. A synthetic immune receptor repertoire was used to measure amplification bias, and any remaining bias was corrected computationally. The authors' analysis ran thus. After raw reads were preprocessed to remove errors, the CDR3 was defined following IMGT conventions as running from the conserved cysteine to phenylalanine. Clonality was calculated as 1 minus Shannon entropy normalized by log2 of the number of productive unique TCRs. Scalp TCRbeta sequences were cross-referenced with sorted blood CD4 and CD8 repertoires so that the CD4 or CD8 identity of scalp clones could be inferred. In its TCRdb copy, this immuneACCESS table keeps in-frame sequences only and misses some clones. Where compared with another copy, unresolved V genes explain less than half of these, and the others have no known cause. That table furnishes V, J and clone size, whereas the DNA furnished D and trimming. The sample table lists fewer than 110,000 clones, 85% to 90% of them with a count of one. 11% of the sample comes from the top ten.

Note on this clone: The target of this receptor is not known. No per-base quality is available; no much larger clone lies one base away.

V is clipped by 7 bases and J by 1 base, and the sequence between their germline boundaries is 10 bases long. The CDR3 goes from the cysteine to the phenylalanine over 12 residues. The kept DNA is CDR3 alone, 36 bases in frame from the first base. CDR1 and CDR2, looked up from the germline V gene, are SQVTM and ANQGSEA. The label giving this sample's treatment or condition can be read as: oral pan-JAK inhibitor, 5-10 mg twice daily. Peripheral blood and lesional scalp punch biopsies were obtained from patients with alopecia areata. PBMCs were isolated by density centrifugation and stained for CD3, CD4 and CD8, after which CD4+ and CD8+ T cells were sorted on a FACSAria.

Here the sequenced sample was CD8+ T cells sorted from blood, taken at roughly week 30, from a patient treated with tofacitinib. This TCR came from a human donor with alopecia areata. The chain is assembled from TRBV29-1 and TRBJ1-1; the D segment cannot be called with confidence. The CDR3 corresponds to CSAIEWNTEAFF. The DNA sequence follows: TGCAGCGCCATAGAGTGGAACACTGAAGCTTTCTTT.